The following is a T cell receptor (beta chain) sequence with its context. Its specificity is unknown. The identical CDR3 is also encoded by other nucleotide sequences in the sample. The data stem from a study of beta chain features in type 1 diabetes. Notes on the study in general: Moderately but significantly shorter TCRB CDR3s were found in Type 1 diabetes patients in all four CD4+ subsets. PCR might favor shorter templates, equally in patients and controls.

All of the isolated RNA was reverse transcribed, so expressed TCRB transcripts were sequenced. Repertoires were generated with immunoSEQ multiplex PCR, while TCRdb's copy carries only in-frame clones and drops some. The sample lists roughly 610,000 clones, 15% to 18% seen once, with about 0.086% in the top ten. The length of the CDR3 is 8 residues. From germline, CDR1 is DFQATT and CDR2 SNEGSKA (reference sequence). Deletions cut 3 bases from V and 7 bases from J, with 0 bases between. The chain recombines TRBV20-1 with TRBJ1-2; no definite D call. The sample comprised naive CD4+ T cells from blood. The source is a man younger than 35 in good health. CDR3 in amino acids: CSASGYTF. The CDR3 nucleotides read TGCAGTGCTAGTGGCTACACCTTC.